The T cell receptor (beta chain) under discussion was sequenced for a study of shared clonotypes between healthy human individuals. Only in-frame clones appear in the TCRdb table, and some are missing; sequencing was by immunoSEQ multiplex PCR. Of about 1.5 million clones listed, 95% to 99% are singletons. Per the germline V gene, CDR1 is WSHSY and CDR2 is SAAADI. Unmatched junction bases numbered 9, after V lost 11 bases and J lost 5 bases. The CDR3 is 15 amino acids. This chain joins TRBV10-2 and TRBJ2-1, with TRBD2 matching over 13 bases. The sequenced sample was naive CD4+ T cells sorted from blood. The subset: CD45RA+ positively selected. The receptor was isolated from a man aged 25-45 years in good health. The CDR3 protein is CAVRSGTSGNNEQFF. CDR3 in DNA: TGCGCCGTTAGATCCGGGACTAGCGGGAACAATGAGCAGTTCTTC.